These T cell receptor beta chains were read from a single sample in a study of T cell responses to AZD1222 COVID-19 vaccine. Data came from immunoSEQ multiplex PCR; TCRdb stores just in-frame clones and leaves some out. The sample holds 100,000 or so clones; roughly nine tenths are singletons and the top ten take approximately 45%. Sequences were derived from peripheral blood, sampled 28 days after the second AZD1222 dose. Every receptor here comes from an adult who received the AZD1222 COVID-19 vaccine. Each CDR3 is given with its conserved first and last residue. A D gene is named only where the DNA matches it firmly. Clone size is stated in some rows and not others, as once, few, many or a class when expanded.

size,J,V,D,DNA,CDR3
.,TRBJ1-1,TRBV5-1,.,TGCGCCAGCAGCTCGGGGACGGGGCAGAACACTGAAGCTTTCTTT,CASSSGTGQNTEAFF
.,TRBJ2-7,TRBV30,TRBD2,TGTGCCCGTTGGGAGGCGGTTTTAGCGGGAGTCCCCTACGAGCAGTACTTC,CARWEAVLAGVPYEQYF
.,TRBJ2-7,TRBV28,.,TGTGCCAGCAGTTTCGGGGCCTACGAGCAGTACTTC,CASSFGAYEQYF
once,TRBJ2-7,TRBV18,.,TGTGCCAGCTCACAAAATCAGGGTTACGAGCAGTACTTC,CASSQNQGYEQYF
.,TRBJ2-1,TRBV6-5,TRBD2,TGTGCCAGCAGAGCCGGGACTAGAGCGTTCTTC,CASRAGTRAFF
.,TRBJ2-3,TRBV27,.,TGTGCCAGCAGTTTGTTACATACGCAGTATTTT,CASSLLHTQYF
.,TRBJ2-5,TRBV28,.,TGTGCCAGCAGGCCGGGCAAGTACCAAGAGACCCAGTACTTC,CASRPGKYQETQYF
.,TRBJ2-3,TRBV28,TRBD2,TGTGCCAGCAGTTTTGCGGGGGGGAGCACAGATACGCAGTATTTT,CASSFAGGSTDTQYF
.,TRBJ1-3,TRBV5-1,.,TGCGCCAGCAGCTTGGAAGGGGGAGAAAACACCATATATTTT,CASSLEGGENTIYF
.,TRBJ1-2,TRBV9,TRBD1,TGTGCCAGCAGCGTAGGAGGGGGCTCCCCAGATGGCTACACCTTC,CASSVGGGSPDGYTF
.,TRBJ2-4,TRBV14,TRBD1,TGTGCCAGCAGCCAAGGGGCAGGGGGCATTCAGTACTTC,CASSQGAGGIQYF
.,TRBJ1-6,TRBV18,.,TGTGCCAGCTCACCACCCGCCCCGACGGGTAGGGGGTCACCCCTCCACTTT,CASSPPAPTGRGSPLHF
.,TRBJ2-7,TRBV11-2,.,TGTGCCAGCAGCTCGCTCAAAGACTACTCCTACGAGCAGTACTTC,CASSSLKDYSYEQYF
.,TRBJ2-3,TRBV28,.,TGTGCCAGCCTAACCCCAGGGGCCGCAGATACGCAGTATTTT,CASLTPGAADTQYF
.,TRBJ2-7,TRBV15,TRBD1,TGTGCCACCAGCAGAGGGGACAGGGGCACCTACGAGCAGTACTTC,CATSRGDRGTYEQYF